One and the same sample provided the 32 T cell receptor beta chains below, sequenced in a study of CD4+ T cells in melanoma. Only in-frame clones appear in the TCRdb table, and some are missing; sequencing was by immunoSEQ multiplex PCR. The sample holds around 110,000 clones, approximately 90% seen once. The specimen sequenced was peripheral blood. These receptors came from a human donor with melanoma.

The genes are TRBV6-6 and TRBJ1-5; D gene ambiguous. Looked up from germline, CDR1 is MNHNY and CDR2 is SVGAGI (reference sequence). V gave up 6 bases and J gave up 4 bases, with 10 bases separating them. This CDR3 has 13 residues. DNA for the CDR3: TGTGCCAGCAGCTGGGGAGGGAATCAGCCCCAGCATTTT. Translating gives CASSWGGNQPQHF.

CDR3 protein: CASSLDITGELFF. The CDR3 bases are TGCGCCAGCAGCCTGGACATCACCGGGGAGCTGTTTTTT. V is TRBV5-1 and J is TRBJ2-2; a weak D match, TRBD1 (5 bases). This CDR3 is built from 13 residues. Trimming took off 4 bases at V and 4 bases at J, with 8 bases between the two ends. CDR1 and CDR2 (germline): SGHRS, YFSETQ.

The rearrangement joins TRBV28 to TRBJ2-7, with 11 bases that match TRBD2. V lost 6 bases, J lost 0 bases, and 4 bases stayed unmatched. CDR3 size: 15 residues. Germline loops: CDR1 MDHEN, CDR2 SYDVKM. The CDR3 spells CASRTGTSGSYEQYF. The CDR3 nucleotides read TGTGCCAGCAGAACCGGGACTAGCGGCTCCTACGAGCAGTACTTC.

V and J are TRBV4-3 and TRBJ1-1; D remains ambiguous. Trimming cost V 1 base and J 3 bases, with 6 bases left between them. Looked up from germline, CDR1 is LGHNA and CDR2 is YSLEER. This CDR3 spans 13 amino acids. In DNA form, the CDR3 reads TGCGCCAGCAGCCAAGGGAGGTACACTGAAGCTTTCTTT. It translates to CASSQGRYTEAFF.

This chain connects TRBV6-1 to TRBJ2-2; 7 positions match TRBD1. Germline V gene data show CDR1 as MNHNS and CDR2 as SASEGT. The CDR3 spans 15 residues. V lost 4 bases to trimming and J lost 6 bases; unmatched junction nucleotides: 8. CDR3 coding DNA: TGTGCCAGCAGTGCCAGACAGGGCAACGCCGGGGAGCTGTTTTTT. Its translation: CASSARQGNAGELFF.

Turning to this clone: One junction end disagrees with the germline gene, perhaps due to a read error. Here the CDR3 reads CASILNHISYEQYF. As DNA, the CDR3 is TGTGCCAGCATTTTAAATCACATTTCCTACGAGCAGTACTTC. This sequence joins TRBV28 and TRBJ2-7; D remains ambiguous. CDR1 is MDHEN and CDR2 is SYDVKM in the germline V gene. The CDR3 has 14 amino acids.

The chain combines TRBV7-2 with TRBJ2-2, with D possibly TRBD2 on 6 matching bases. The germline gives CDR1 SGHTA, CDR2 FQGNSA. Trimming removed 4 bases at V and 4 bases at J, with 10 bases between. The CDR3 loop spans 14 amino acids. CDR3: CASSSRRGTGELFF. The CDR3 nucleotides read TGTGCCAGCAGCTCCCGGCGGGGCACCGGGGAGCTGTTTTTT. The entire variable domain, with the rest obtained from reference TRBV7-2 and TRBJ2-2, is as follows: GAGVSQSPSNKVTEKGKDVELRCDPISGHTALYWYRQSLGQGLEFLIYFQGNSAPDKSGLPSDRFSAERTGGSVSTLTIQRTQQEDSAVYLCASSSRRGTGELFFGEGSRLTVL.

This clone turned up a few times. The junction shows a germline mismatch at one end, possibly a read error. The V and J genes are TRBV19 and TRBJ2-6; perhaps TRBD1 as D (6 bases). This CDR3 spans 17 amino acids. Germline V gene sequence: CDR1 LNHDA, CDR2 SQIVND (reference sequence). CDR3 bases: TGTGCGAGTAATTCAGGGGTGCTTTACTCTGGGGCCAACGTCCTGACTTTC. This encodes CASNSGVLYSGANVLTF. The variable domain in full, completed from reference TRBV19 and TRBJ2-6, reads DGGITQSPKYLFRKEGQNVTLSCEQNLNHDAMYWYRQDPGQGLRLIYYSQIVNDFQKGDIAEGYSVSREKKESFPLTVTSAQKNPTAFYLCASNSGVLYSGANVLTFGAGSRLTVL.

The chain employs TRBV11-2 and TRBJ1-1, with D tentatively TRBD1 (6 bases). V lost 1 base to trimming and J lost 4 bases, with 13 bases between them. Germline assignment: CDR1 SGHAT and CDR2 FQNNGV. CDR3 length equals 15 residues. The CDR3 protein is CASSLGRGGGTEAFF. The DNA of the CDR3 is TGTGCCAGCAGCTTAGGTCGGGGAGGGGGCACTGAAGCTTTCTTT. The variable domain in full, with the rest retrieved from reference TRBV11-2 and TRBJ1-1, is EAGVAQSPRYKIIEKRQSVAFWCNPISGHATLYWYQQILGQGPKLLIQFQNNGVVDDSQLPKDRFSAERLKGVDSTLKIQPAKLEDSAVYLCASSLGRGGGTEAFFGQGTRLTVV.

The chain carries TRBV4-3 and TRBJ2-7, with D unclear. The V end was cut by 0 bases, the J end by 2 bases, with 14 bases between. The CDR3 contains 16 residues. Germline lookup yields CDR1 LGHNA and CDR2 YSLEER. The CDR3 nucleotides read TGCGCCAGCAGCCAAGAGTATGCAGGCATCCCCTACGAGCAGTACTTC. It codes for CASSQEYAGIPYEQYF.

This clone is a singleton in its sample. The CDR3 protein is CASSPGFGWETQYF. The CDR3 DNA follows: TGTGCCAGCAGCCCTGGGTTTGGGTGGGAGACCCAGTACTTC. The V and J genes are TRBV14 and TRBJ2-5; D uncertain. The CDR3 covers 14 residues. Germline CDR1 reads SGHDN; CDR2 reads FVKESK. The V end was cut by 4 bases, the J end by 5 bases, with 14 bases between.

This chain joins TRBV5-6 and TRBJ2-7; no definite D call. The germline gives CDR1 SGHDT, CDR2 YYEEEE. The V end was cut by 0 bases, the J end by 0 bases, with 16 bases between. The CDR3 has 17 residues. This CDR3 reads CASSLVRKGLSSYEQYF. The CDR3 nucleotides read TGTGCCAGCAGCTTGGTTCGGAAGGGTCTTAGCTCCTACGAGCAGTACTTC.

The chain joins TRBV28 to TRBJ2-1; 7 bases fit TRBD2. The J segment lost 8 bases and the V segment lost 7 bases, leaving 14 bases of the junction unmatched. The CDR3 spans 15 residues. The germline CDR1 and CDR2 sequences are MDHEN and SYDVKM. CDR3 coding DNA: TGTGCCAGCACCTATGGTGGCGGGAGTATCGATGAGCAGTTCTTC. It translates to CASTYGGGSIDEQFF. Supplemented by reference TRBV28 and TRBJ2-1, the full variable domain reads DVKVTQSSRYLVKRTGEKVFLECVQDMDHENMFWYRQDPGLGLRLIYFSYDVKMKEKGDIPEGYSVSREKKERFSLILESASTNQTSMYLCASTYGGGSIDEQFFGPGTRLTVL.

The chain recombines TRBV10-3 with TRBJ1-4; tentatively, D is TRBD1 (6 bases). V shed 0 bases and J shed 7 bases, with 9 bases lying between them. The CDR3 totals 14 residues. Germline V lookup: CDR1 ENHRY, CDR2 SYGVKD. The CDR3: CAISESLGAEKLFF. DNA of the CDR3: TGTGCCATCAGTGAGTCGCTGGGGGCTGAAAAACTGTTTTTT.

The chain is built from TRBV7-3 and TRBJ2-2; D perhaps matches TRBD2 (6 bases). The CDR3 loop spans 14 amino acids. Trimming removed 2 bases at V and 4 bases at J, with 8 bases between. Germline V gives CDR1 SGHTA, CDR2 FQGTGA. The CDR3 protein is CASSLGGITGELFF. The DNA of the CDR3 is TGTGCCAGCAGCTTAGGAGGGATCACCGGGGAGCTGTTTTTT.

J is TRBJ2-5 and V is TRBV2; D is perhaps TRBD1 (5 bases). Germline CDR1 is SNHLY and CDR2 is FYNNEI. The CDR3 is made up of 15 amino acids. With 10 bases removed from V and 2 bases from J, the gap between germline ends came to 20 bases. The CDR3 protein is CATRVGTGTQETQYF. The CDR3 region has the DNA TGTGCCACCAGGGTCGGAACAGGAACACAAGAGACCCAGTACTTC.

The chain links TRBV4-1 to TRBJ1-2, with unresolved D. Germline assignment: CDR1 MGHRA and CDR2 YSYEKL. With 0 bases removed from V and 5 bases from J, the gap between germline ends came to 13 bases. This CDR3 has 15 amino acids. DNA of the CDR3: TGCGCCAGCAGCCAAGATTCCCGATCGAGATATGGCTACACCTTC. Protein: CASSQDSRSRYGYTF.

This sequence joins TRBV18 and TRBJ1-4; perhaps TRBD1 as D (6 bases). This CDR3 has 16 residues. Trimming took 0 bases from V and 3 from J, leaving 11 bases between them. The germline V gene has CDR1 KGHSH and CDR2 LQKENI. This CDR3 reads CASSPPQGLPNEKLFF. The CDR3 DNA reads as TGTGCCAGCTCACCACCTCAGGGGCTGCCTAATGAAAAACTGTTTTTT.

The gene calls are TRBV2 and TRBJ2-5, with TRBD2 matching 8 bases. This CDR3 region has 16 residues. Germline trimming cut 1 base from V and 2 bases from J; bases unmatched to any gene: 6. The germline V gene encodes CDR1 SNHLY and CDR2 FYNNEI. DNA for the CDR3: TGTGCCAGCAGTGAAGGAGTAGCGGGGAAACAAGAGACCCAGTACTTC. The encoded protein is CASSEGVAGKQETQYF. The variable domain in full, completed from reference TRBV2 and TRBJ2-5, reads EPEVTQTPSHQVTQMGQEVILRCVPISNHLYFYWYRQILGQKVEFLVSFYNNEISEKSEIFDDQFSVERPDGSNFTLKIRSTKLEDSAMYFCASSEGVAGKQETQYFGPGTRLLVL.

With regard to this clone: One end of the junction does not line up with germline, which may come from a read error. The rearrangement links TRBV2 to TRBJ1-1; D not certain. CDR1 SNHLY and CDR2 FYNNEI come from the germline V gene. The CDR3 has 10 residues. The CDR3 nucleotides read TGTGCCAGCAGTGAAGCGCTTCTCCTCTTT. Protein: CASSEALLLF.

The chain joins TRBV2 to TRBJ2-7; 7 positions agree with TRBD1. This CDR3 is 14 amino acids long. The J segment lost 0 bases and the V segment lost 6 bases, leaving 5 bases of the junction unmatched. The germline gives CDR1 SNHLY, CDR2 FYNNEI. CDR3: CASRNRGHSYEQYF. As DNA, the CDR3 is TGTGCCAGCAGGAACAGGGGACACTCCTACGAGCAGTACTTC.

The rearrangement links TRBV7-9 to TRBJ2-3; D unresolved. Germline V gives CDR1 SEHNR, CDR2 FQNEAQ (reference sequence). Trimming left V 3 bases short and J 3 bases short, with 10 bases between. The CDR3 is 14 amino acids. CDR3 region: CASSFSKGTDTQYF. Here the CDR3 DNA reads TGTGCCAGCAGCTTTTCTAAAGGTACAGATACGCAGTATTTT.

The rearrangement joins TRBV5-1 to TRBJ2-3; 8 bases fit TRBD1. V was clipped by 1 base and J by 3 bases; unmatched bases: 4. The germline V gene has CDR1 SGHRS and CDR2 YFSETQ. The CDR3 spans 15 residues. The CDR3 is CASSLNRGETDTQYF. In DNA, the CDR3 is TGCGCCAGCAGCTTGAACAGGGGGGAGACAGATACGCAGTATTTT.

The chain joins TRBV19 to TRBJ2-2; 8 bases line up with TRBD1. V trimming: 4 bases; J trimming: 7 bases; junction bases outside the gene matches: 5. The CDR3 has 14 residues. Germline loops: CDR1 LNHDA, CDR2 SQIVND (reference sequence). CDR3 DNA sequence: TGTGCCAGTAGTAGAGGACAGGGAAGCGGGGAGCTGTTTTTT. Translated, it gives CASSRGQGSGELFF.

This chain links TRBV10-3 with TRBJ2-5; TRBD2 matches 10 bases. J gave up 5 bases and V 10 bases, and 10 bases lay outside the gene matches. This CDR3 spans 14 amino acids. The germline gives CDR1 ENHRY, CDR2 SYGVKD. CDR3 loop: CASSTSGISETQYF. The CDR3 coding sequence is TGTGCCAGTTCAACTAGCGGGATATCCGAGACCCAGTACTTC.

The CDR3 DNA follows: TGTGCCAGCAGCCATAAAAGGGGACAGGGGGCCAACGAGCAGTACTTC. It specifies CASSHKRGQGANEQYF. The chain links TRBV7-8 to TRBJ2-7, with 12 nucleotides matching TRBD1. Germline lookup yields CDR1 SGHVS and CDR2 FQNEAQ. V gave up 5 bases and J gave up 5 bases; unmatched junction bases: 10. CDR3 length: 16 residues.

The CDR3 here is CASTSPQKETQYF. The CDR3 coding sequence is TGTGCCAGCACCTCACCCCAGAAAGAGACCCAGTACTTC. The rearrangement links TRBV7-2 to TRBJ2-5, with unresolved D. Between the trimmed V and J ends, which lost 7 bases and 3 bases, there was a span of 12 bases. The CDR3 extends over 13 amino acids. Germline values: CDR1 SGHTA, CDR2 FQGNSA.

The genes are TRBV4-3 and TRBJ1-1; D is undetermined. The CDR3 has 14 amino acids. The V gene's germline CDR1 is LGHNA and CDR2 YSLEER. Trimming took 3 bases from V and 3 from J, leaving 11 bases between them. As DNA, the CDR3 is TGCGCCAGCAGCCAGACCCAAGGTTACACTGAAGCTTTCTTT. This translates into CASSQTQGYTEAFF.

Only one count was recorded for this clone. This rearrangement joins TRBV20-1 to TRBJ2-1; D unclear. The CDR3 runs 11 residues. Germline CDR1 is DFQATT and CDR2 is SNEGSKA (reference sequence). The V gene lost 4 bases and the J gene lost 6 bases, with 7 bases spanning the gap. The CDR3 is CSATYSNEQFF. The CDR3, as DNA: TGCAGTGCTACTTATTCCAATGAGCAGTTCTTC.

The gene calls are TRBV4-3 and TRBJ2-7; tentative D call: TRBD2 (5 bases). V lost 3 bases and J 4 bases, leaving 16 bases between the germline ends. CDR1 is LGHNA, CDR2 YSLEER, per germline. CDR3 length: 15 residues. CDR3: CASSQERAPGYEQYF. As DNA, the CDR3 is TGCGCCAGCAGCCAGGAGCGAGCCCCGGGATACGAGCAGTACTTC.

The V and J genes are TRBV5-1 and TRBJ2-1; the match to TRBD1 covers 11 bases. V lost 1 base, J lost 6 bases, and 3 bases stayed unmatched. CDR3 length equals 15 residues. The germline CDR1 and CDR2 sequences are SGHRS and YFSETQ. The CDR3 region is CASSLWGQGGNEQFF. CDR3 coding DNA: TGCGCCAGCAGCTTGTGGGGACAGGGGGGCAATGAGCAGTTCTTC.

Remarks on this clone: The germline gene is not matched at one end of the junction; a read error may be the cause. This chain joins TRBV7-2 and TRBJ2-2; 11 bases are shared with TRBD2. This CDR3 comprises 16 residues. Germline V CDR1 and CDR2: SGHTA, FQGNSA. CDR3: CASSLGGSGRAGELFF. The CDR3 DNA reads as TGTGCCAGCAGCTTAGGAGGTAGCGGGAGGGCCGGTGAGCTGTTTTTT.